Listed below are T cell receptor beta chains from one sample, sequenced in a study of CD8 T cells in ankylosing spondylitis. TCRdb used MiXCR to reprocess the 5' RACE reads, holding one entry per CDR3 protein. Among some 120,000 distinct CDR3 sequences listed, roughly an eighth were seen once. Sample: blood, either unsorted or a sorted T cell fraction (not recorded which). The receptors come from a female donor with ankylosing spondylitis or in good health (not recorded which). Both conserved end residues are part of each CDR3. A D gene is named only where the DNA matches it firmly. Clone size is stated in some rows and not others, as once, few, many or a class when expanded.

TRBJ1-1 | TRBD1 | . | TRBV20-1 | CSPRQGMNTETFF | TGCAGCCCGAGACAGGGGATGAATACTGAAACTTTCTTT
TRBJ1-5 | . | many | TRBV12-3/TRBV12-4 | CASSQNSNQPQHF | TGTGCCAGCAGCCAGAATAGCAATCAGCCCCAGCATTTT
TRBJ2-7 | TRBD1 | . | TRBV20-1 | CSAVIPGQGHPYEQYF | TGCAGTGCTGTAATCCCGGGACAGGGGCACCCCTACGAGCAGTACTTC
TRBJ2-3 | TRBD2 | few | TRBV20-1 | CSARGGPAADTQYF | TGCAGTGCTCGGGGGGGCCCAGCTGCAGATACGCAGTATTTT
TRBJ1-5 | TRBD1 | . | TRBV7-9 | CASSTDRVGQPQHF | TGTGCCAGCAGCACCGACAGGGTAGGTCAGCCCCAGCATTTT
TRBJ2-5 | TRBD2 | . | TRBV20-1 | CSANRGSGGQETQYF | TGCAGTGCTAACCGGGGTAGCGGGGGACAAGAGACCCAGTACTTC
TRBJ2-3 | TRBD2 | . | TRBV7-8 | CASSYVYPWTSGIADTQYF | TGTGCCAGCAGCTACGTATACCCTTGGACTAGCGGGATCGCAGATACGCAGTATTTT
TRBJ1-1 | . | . | TRBV5-1 | CASSLYLNTEAFF | TGCGCCAGCAGCTTGTATCTGAACACTGAAGCTTTCTTT
TRBJ2-3 | TRBD2 | . | TRBV20-1 | CSAHQSTSGRTDTQYF | TGCAGTGCTCACCAATCGACTAGCGGGAGAACAGATACGCAGTATTTT
TRBJ1-5 | . | many | TRBV12-3/TRBV12-4 | CASGYRFQPQHF | TGTGCCAGCGGATACAGGTTCCAGCCCCAGCATTTT
TRBJ2-5 | TRBD2 | many | TRBV5-1 | CASSLARGGGETQYF | TGCGCCAGCAGCTTGGCCCGGGGGGGCGGGGAGACCCAGTACTTC
TRBJ2-7 | . | many | TRBV20-1 | CSAPRDSYEQYF | TGCAGTGCTCCACGCGATTCTTACGAGCAGTACTTC
TRBJ1-3 | . | . | TRBV20-1 | CSARAGWRLYSGNTIYF | TGCAGTGCTAGAGCCGGGTGGAGATTGTACTCTGGCAACACCATATATTTT
TRBJ2-1 | TRBD2 | few | TRBV6-2/TRBV6-3 | CASSYDAGGQFF | TGTGCCAGCAGTTACGACGCGGGGGGCCAGTTCTTC
TRBJ2-7 | . | few | TRBV4-1 | CASSQLEGQTYEQYF | TGCGCCAGCAGCCAACTTGAGGGACAAACTTACGAGCAGTACTTC
TRBJ2-7 | . | . | TRBV5-1 | CASSLGGPASSDEQYF | TGCGCCAGCAGCTTGGGGGGTCCGGCTAGCAGCGACGAGCAGTACTTC
TRBJ2-1 | . | . | TRBV7-8 | CASSLGLLSAGYNEQFF | TGTGCCAGCAGCTTAGGCCTACTAAGCGCGGGGTACAATGAGCAGTTCTTC
TRBJ1-6 | . | many | TRBV20-1 | CSARDGTYQLYNSPLHF | TGCAGTGCTAGAGATGGGACGTATCAACTCTATAATTCACCCCTCCACTTT
TRBJ1-1 | . | many | TRBV9 | CASSVGGYTEAFF | TGTGCCAGCAGCGTAGGTGGGTACACTGAAGCTTTCTTT
TRBJ2-3 | . | many | TRBV7-8 | CASRGVRVEDTQYF | TGTGCCAGCCGTGGGGTTCGGGTTGAAGATACGCAGTATTTT
TRBJ2-1 | TRBD2 | few | TRBV6-1 | CASSHSGGEYNEQFF | TGTGCCAGCAGTCATAGCGGGGGAGAATACAATGAGCAGTTCTTC
TRBJ1-5 | TRBD1 | few | TRBV3-1 | CASSQGTGSQPQHF | TGTGCCAGCAGCCAAGGGACAGGGAGTCAGCCCCAGCATTTT
TRBJ2-7 | TRBD1 | few | TRBV20-1 | CSASGTGGNEQYF | TGCAGTGCTAGCGGGACAGGCGGTAACGAGCAGTACTTC
TRBJ2-1 | TRBD2 | few | TRBV20-1 | CSGASGESANEQFF | TGCAGTGGAGCTAGCGGGGAATCGGCCAATGAGCAGTTCTTC
TRBJ2-6 | . | few | TRBV5-1 | CASSLQELGANVLTF | TGCGCCAGCAGCTTACAGGAACTTGGGGCCAACGTCCTGACTTTC
TRBJ2-5 | . | many | TRBV15 | CATSRDKRPEETQYF | TGTGCCACCAGCAGAGATAAACGCCCGGAAGAGACCCAGTACTTC
TRBJ2-1 | . | few | TRBV15 | CATSSVYNEQFF | TGTGCCACCAGCAGCGTTTACAATGAGCAGTTCTTC